This section outlines one T cell receptor beta chain sequence together with its context. Its antigen has not been determined. Per-base quality was not reported, and no clone a single base away is much larger than it. This entry is derived from a study of blood T cell repertoires in COVID-19 (dated by TCRdb to about 2020). General notes on the study: Collaborator samples came from the United States, Italy and Spain and covered acute and convalescent phases of COVID-19. The prospective study material was composed of cDNA or gDNA derived from T cells, B-cell-depleted T cells, or PBMCs. The dataset comprised deeply sampled blood TCRbeta repertoires from subjects exposed to, actively infected with, or recovered from COVID-19. The repertoires were made available in a free public database intended to serve as a resource for research on the immune response to SARS-CoV-2. The samples were drawn from the first 160 participants of the ongoing ImmuneRACE study and from 1,254 subjects provided by 6 global collaborators. A de-identified subject ID, COVID-19 status, age in years and sex were almost always included in the sample metadata. Where available, HLA class I and class II types were taken from metadata supplied by the sample provider and were not determined by assay-based typing.

Enrolling through a virtual design, the prospective study's participants ranged in age from roughly 18 to 95 years and lived across 20 to 25 United States geographic areas. In the prospective study, cohorts were assigned on the basis of participant-reported clinical history obtained from a screening survey and a study questionnaire. A participant counted as exposed if, within 2 weeks of entering the study, that participant had been in contact with someone who had a PCR-confirmed or clinician-diagnosed COVID-19 case. In the prospective study, mobile phlebotomists collected whole blood, serum and a nasopharyngeal or oropharyngeal swab from each participant. Over a 2-month period, participants in the prospective study had the option of providing additional blood draws and questionnaires. Before DNA extraction, prospective study blood samples were shipped either frozen or at room temperature. The CDR3, cysteine through phenylalanine, is 14 amino acids long. The sequence is cut down to CDR3 DNA, 42 bases in frame from base 1. CDR1 and CDR2 were assigned from the germline V gene (reference sequence) as LGHDT and YNNKEL. Compared with germline, V lacks 0 bases and J lacks 5 bases; bases without a gene match: 2.

The immunoSEQ Assay, a bias-controlled multiplex PCR, was used to amplify TCRbeta CDR3 regions from genomic DNA. For the original study's pipeline: Nucleated cell counts per sample were estimated from amplification of reference gene primers within the assay. To quantify the absolute abundance of each unique TCRbeta CDR3 rearrangement, sequence reads were collapsed and filtered. For each sample, productive Simpson clonality was calculated as the square root of Simpson's diversity index across productive rearrangements. The clones in this table, taken by TCRdb from immuneACCESS, are in-frame only. Not every clone is retained; where verified, under half of the shortfall comes from an unresolved V gene, and the cause of the rest is unknown. The DNA gave D and trimming, while V, J and clone size come from that table. Present in this sample are fewer than 350,000 clones, around 90% of which were seen just once. The top ten constitute around 2.8% of the sample.

Overall study results and their limits: The quantity of clinical and demographic metadata differed by source and by participant and was supplied without curation.

The chain is assembled from TRBV3-1 (or the pseudogene TRBV3-2) and TRBJ1-2, with TRBD1 identical over 8 junction bases. Sequences were obtained from PBMCs or T cells enriched from blood (not recorded which). The clonotype was recovered from a man aged 35-49 years who had been exposed to COVID-19. The CDR3 reads as follows: CASSQDTGGYGYTF. DNA sequence: TGTGCCAGCAGCCAAGACACAGGGGGGTATGGCTACACCTTC.